The rows below give T cell receptor beta chains drawn from one sample of a study of blood T cell repertoires in COVID-19. Measured with immunoSEQ multiplex PCR; TCRdb has only the in-frame clones, and not every one. This sample has 350,000 or so clones; about 92% occur once, and the top ten carry less than 20%. The sequencing input was PBMCs or T cells enriched from blood (not recorded which). Receptors originate from a woman aged 25-40 years who had recovered from COVID-19. CDR3s include the opening cysteine and the closing phenylalanine or tryptophan. D genes are given only for firm matches.

v_call d_call cdr3_aa
TRBV7-7 - CASSRGRTGELFF
TRBV4-1 - CASSQDQSNTEAFF
TRBV27 - CASSFYSVPPTGELFF
TRBV7-2 TRBD2 CASSFASGVTDTQYF
TRBV9 - CASSEGMGSYGYTF
TRBV2 - CAEGGSGNTIYF
TRBV19 - CATQTGFGVQPQHF
TRBV6-5 - CASSYSRGAGTDTQYF
TRBV4-3 - CASSPSSGEYEQYF
TRBV3-1/TRBV3-2 - CASSQPPTFEQFF
TRBV5-5 - CASSRTGRVYGYTF
TRBV18 TRBD2 CASSQTSGSSNEQFF
TRBV6-5 - CASSGLGGSGNTIYF
TRBV4-1 - CASSQGPRGLYEQYF
TRBV27 TRBD1 CASSSGQGSSGGYTF
TRBV28 TRBD2 CASSFVSGSRETQYF
TRBV27 TRBD2 CASSLQGRGGPETQYF
TRBV2 - CASTPQGYSNQPQHF
TRBV14 - CASSLQVYNEQFF
TRBV6-5 - CASSPGANSGNTIYF
TRBV7-3 TRBD2 CASSFAGGGYNEQFF
TRBV6-6 - CASSTGSYEQYF
TRBV28 - CASSLVHNNSPLHF
TRBV27 - CASRLGPMNTGELFF
TRBV3-1/TRBV3-2 TRBD2 CASSQLAGEDEQYF
TRBV9 TRBD2 CASSVGGGRVLYNEQFF
TRBV4-1 TRBD1 CASAGTGGPDTEAFF
TRBV9 - CASSTAGTPYNEQFF
TRBV20-1 - CSARDLETQYF
TRBV6-5 - CASSSAAGSYNEQFF
TRBV28 - CASTEPGGSYGYTF
TRBV5-1 TRBD1 CASSSGQGASYGYTF
TRBV15 TRBD2 CATSRGTASGLGEQFF
TRBV7-9 - CASSQGGGGWFETQYF
TRBV4-2 TRBD1 CASSQVGQPGNTIYF
TRBV9 - CASSVDRNSPLHF
TRBV18 TRBD1 CASSRSQGAFEAFF
TRBV6-5 - CASGIGVPSNQPQHF
TRBV4-1 - CASSQDSGGSPLHF
TRBV7-2 TRBD1 CASSIGTGGGSGYTF
TRBV5-4 TRBD1 CASSLGGQSTDTQYF
TRBV19 - CASSPRWLLGPNEQFF